Below, 8 T cell receptor beta chains from the same sample are listed, as sequenced in a study of T-cell memory formation after mild COVID-19. TCRdb redid the calling of the 5' RACE reads with MiXCR, one entry per CDR3 protein. The top ten clones hold approximately 4% of a sample with roughly 170,000 distinct CDR3 sequences, approximately 18% of them seen once. Sequenced material: PBMCs or a T cell subset sorted from them (not recorded which). These receptors were taken from a man between 18 and 35 years old who had mild COVID-19 (a few samples of this study predate the infection). Cell type and time point are not known.

This clonotype was counted many times. One junction end disagrees with the germline gene, perhaps due to a read error. The rearrangement links TRBV7-2 to TRBJ2-2; D remains unclear. The CDR3 length is 14 residues. Germline CDR1 is SGHTA and CDR2 is FQGNSA. The CDR3 bases are TGCGCCAGCAGCCTCACGGTGAACACCGGGGAGCTGTTTTTT. Its protein is CASSLTVNTGELFF. Full variable domain (remainder filled in from reference TRBV7-2 and TRBJ2-2): GAGVSQSPSNKVTEKGKDVELRCDPISGHTALYWYRQSLGQGLEFLIYFQGNSAPDKSGLPSDRFSAERTGGSVSTLTIQRTQQEDSAVYLCASSLTVNTGELFFGEGSRLTVL.

This clonotype occurred a few times. V and J are TRBV7-2 and TRBJ1-6; possible D gene TRBD1, 5 bases. V was cut by 5 bases and J by 10 bases, with 15 bases left in between. The CDR3 runs 14 residues. Germline CDR1 and CDR2: SGHTA and FQGNSA. This chain's CDR3 is CASSPTRGDSPLHF. CDR3 DNA sequence: TGTGCCAGCAGCCCCACCCGGGGGGACTCACCCCTCCACTTT. Combining the CDR3 with reference TRBV7-2 and TRBJ1-6 gives the whole variable domain GAGVSQSPSNKVTEKGKDVELRCDPISGHTALYWYRQSLGQGLEFLIYFQGNSAPDKSGLPSDRFSAERTGGSVSTLTIQRTQQEDSAVYLCASSPTRGDSPLHFGNGTRLTVT.

There are many counts of this clonotype. The CDR3 spells CASTPDSSYEQYF. DNA for the CDR3: TGCGCCAGCACCCCCGACAGCTCCTACGAGCAGTACTTC. The rearrangement joins TRBV23-1 to TRBJ2-7, with TRBD1 as a possible D gene (5 bases). TRBV23-1 carries the ORF label, with uncertain function. V was cut by 7 bases and J by 0 bases, with 10 bases left in between. The CDR3 has 13 amino acids.

The chain has TRBV5-1 and TRBJ2-5, with TRBD2 matching 8 bases. With 4 bases clipped from V and 3 bases from J, the junction kept 14 bases outside the gene matches. CDR1 is SGHRS and CDR2 is YFSETQ in the germline V gene. This CDR3 is built from 17 residues. CDR3 protein: CASSASGPGGAEETQYF. CDR3 coding DNA: TGCGCCAGCAGCGCCTCCGGGCCCGGGGGGGCGGAAGAGACCCAGTACTTC. The full variable domain, with the rest looked up from reference TRBV5-1 and TRBJ2-5, is KAGVTQTPRYLIKTRGQQVTLSCSPISGHRSVSWYQQTPGQGLQFLFEYFSETQRNKGNFPGRFSGRQFSNSRSEMNVSTLELGDSALYLCASSASGPGGAEETQYFGPGTRLLVL.

The rearrangement joins TRBV20-1 to TRBJ2-3; unclear D gene. The germline gives CDR1 DFQATT, CDR2 SNEGSKA (reference sequence). Trimming removed 1 base from V and 0 bases from J, with 8 bases in between. The CDR3 consists of 14 residues. The DNA of the CDR3 is TGCAGTGCTAGAGTACATACTAGCACAGATACGCAGTATTTT. This codes for CSARVHTSTDTQYF.

This clonotype was seen a handful of times. The chain combines TRBV5-1 with TRBJ2-7, with a tentative D call TRBD2 (6 bases). Germline V gene data show CDR1 as SGHRS and CDR2 as YFSETQ. V was clipped by 1 base and J by 6 bases, with 11 bases between them. The CDR3 totals 13 residues. CDR3 sequence: CASSLWDSIEQYF. CDR3 DNA: TGCGCCAGCAGCTTGTGGGACTCCATCGAGCAGTACTTC.

The chain couples TRBV12-3 or TRBV12-4 to TRBJ1-3; the match to TRBD1 covers 9 bases. The CDR3 spans 16 residues. With V trimmed by 5 bases and J by 0 bases, 5 bases remained unmatched. CDR3 in DNA: TGTGCCAGCAGTGAGGGACAGGGCATCTCTGGAAACACCATATATTTT. Residues: CASSEGQGISGNTIYF.

The chain links TRBV18 to TRBJ1-1, with D possibly matching TRBD1 (6 bases). Germline CDR1 is KGHSH and CDR2 is LQKENI. Deletions cut 2 bases from V and 5 bases from J, with 9 bases between. The CDR3 totals 13 residues. CDR3 sequence: CASSPTGQTEAFF. CDR3 DNA: TGTGCCAGCTCACCAACAGGGCAAACTGAAGCTTTCTTT.